What follows is one T cell receptor (beta chain) and its context. This entry comes from a study of T cell changes during pregnancy in multiple sclerosis. CDR1 and CDR2 (germline): SGDLS, YYNGEE. There are 15 residues in the CDR3. V was cut by 3 bases and J by 4 bases, with 13 bases left in between. TCRdb's copy holds only in-frame clones and misses some; the assay was immunoSEQ multiplex PCR. This table holds about 20,000 clones, about 87% found once. This receptor was identified in a female donor in good health, enrolled as a control in a pregnancy study. The source material was CD8+ T cells from peripheral blood mononuclear cells, sampled in the third trimester of pregnancy. The V and J genes are TRBV9 and TRBJ1-4; TRBD1 is a possible D gene (6 bases). In DNA form, the CDR3 reads TGTGCCAGCAGCGCCCTAGGGGGAGATAATGAAAAACTGTTTTTT. Amino acids: CASSALGGDNEKLFF.